The 30 T cell receptor beta chains presented below share a single source sample, sequenced in a study of PD-1 blockade in classical Hodgkin lymphoma. The data were produced by immunoSEQ multiplex PCR, yet TCRdb's version contains in-frame clones alone and is incomplete. The repertoire has 35,000 to 40,000 clones, about 90% of them found once; the top ten carry approximately 7.5%. Patients all relapsed after autologous stem cell transplantation, and there was variation in brentuximab vedotin exposure. The specimen comprised peripheral blood mononuclear cells (PBMCs), sampled before the second cycle of nivolumab. These receptors originate from a human donor with classical Hodgkin lymphoma.

The CDR3 loop is CASSSETGIGYTF. The CDR3 bases are TGTGCCAGCAGCTCCGAGACAGGGATTGGCTACACCTTC. This chain links TRBV7-3 with TRBJ1-2; TRBD1 aligns across 7 bases. Trimming removed 4 bases from V and 7 bases from J; junction bases left unmatched: 6. This CDR3 is 13 amino acids long. In germline, CDR1 is SGHTA, CDR2 FQGTGA.

The chain carries TRBV27 and TRBJ1-5; weak D call: TRBD1 (6 bases). V lost 6 bases to trimming and J lost 0 bases, with 15 bases between them. The germline V gene has CDR1 MNHEY and CDR2 SMNVEV (reference sequence). The CDR3 contains 16 residues. The CDR3 loop is CASRPQRGYSNQPQHF. CDR3 DNA: TGTGCCAGCAGGCCCCAGAGGGGGTATAGCAATCAGCCCCAGCATTTT.

In its sample, this clone was seen once. V usage is TRBV6-5 and J usage is TRBJ1-2; D gene uncertain. Germline CDR1 reads MNHEY; CDR2 reads SVGAGI. This CDR3 contains 15 residues. V shed 1 base and J shed 3 bases, with 12 bases lying between them. The CDR3 region is CASSYYQETHYGYTF. The DNA of the CDR3 is TGTGCCAGCAGTTACTACCAGGAAACACACTATGGCTACACCTTC.

The chain has TRBV30 and TRBJ1-5, with no clear D. The CDR3 has 13 residues. V was cut by 0 bases and J by 7 bases, with 10 bases left in between. Germline V gene lookup returns CDR1 GTSNPN and CDR2 SVGIG (reference sequence). The CDR3 protein is CAWSVQFPQPQHF. The DNA of the CDR3 is TGTGCCTGGAGTGTACAATTCCCACAGCCCCAGCATTTT.

J is TRBJ2-4 and V is TRBV7-9; weak D call: TRBD1 (5 bases). The V and J ends lost 3 bases and 1 base respectively, with 10 bases between them. This CDR3 is built from 15 residues. Germline V gives CDR1 SEHNR, CDR2 FQNEAQ (reference sequence). The CDR3 loop reads CASSFQGVAKNIQYF. In DNA form, the CDR3 reads TGTGCCAGCAGCTTCCAGGGTGTGGCCAAAAACATTCAGTACTTC.

The chain couples TRBV29-1 to TRBJ2-7; 11 nucleotides match TRBD2. This CDR3 contains 15 residues. Germline values: CDR1 SQVTM, CDR2 ANQGSEA. V shed 0 bases, J shed 4 bases, and the junction held 5 bases outside the gene matches. The CDR3 here is CSVEDRASGRYEQYF. Here the CDR3 DNA reads TGCAGCGTTGAAGATCGAGCTAGCGGGAGGTACGAGCAGTACTTC.

The chain is built from TRBV29-1 and TRBJ2-2; D possibly corresponds to TRBD1 (5 bases). Trimming left V 7 bases short and J 4 bases short, with 10 bases between. The CDR3 consists of 12 residues. From germline, CDR1 is SQVTM and CDR2 ANQGSEA. The CDR3 is CSAGQGTGELFF. Written as DNA, the CDR3 is TGCAGCGCCGGACAAGGCACCGGGGAGCTGTTTTTT.

This rearrangement joins TRBV5-6 to TRBJ1-2, with unresolved D. V gave up 0 bases and J gave up 0 bases, with 9 bases separating them. CDR1 is SGHDT and CDR2 is YYEEEE in the germline V gene. The CDR3 extends over 15 amino acids. CDR3 nucleotide sequence: TGTGCCAGCAGCTTGGGTGAGGTTTCTAACTATGGCTACACCTTC. Its translation: CASSLGEVSNYGYTF. Variable domain in full (rest from reference TRBV5-6 and TRBJ1-2): DAGVTQSPTHLIKTRGQQVTLRCSPKSGHDTVSWYQQALGQGPQFIFQYYEEEERQRGNFPDRFSGHQFPNYSSELNVNALLLGDSALYLCASSLGEVSNYGYTFGSGTRLTVV.

CDR3 loop: CASSFQENYEQYF. The DNA of the CDR3 is TGTGCCAGCAGCTTTCAGGAGAACTACGAGCAGTACTTC. The chain joins TRBV7-9 to TRBJ2-7; D remains ambiguous. The length of the CDR3 is 13 residues. The V and J ends lost 3 bases and 3 bases respectively, with 9 bases between them. Germline V gene lookup returns CDR1 SEHNR and CDR2 FQNEAQ (reference sequence).

The table lists this clone with a count of one. This chain connects TRBV6-1 to TRBJ1-2, with unresolved D. In germline, CDR1 is MNHNS, CDR2 SASEGT. CDR3 length equals 15 residues. V was pared by 1 base and J by 5 bases, with 14 bases between. The CDR3 nucleotides read TGTGCCAGCAGTGAAGTTCCAGGTTGGAATTATGGCTACACCTTC. It encodes CASSEVPGWNYGYTF.

This rearrangement joins TRBV6-4 to TRBJ2-1; D may be TRBD1 or TRBD2 (6 bases each). The CDR3 covers 15 residues. Germline CDR1 and CDR2: MRHNA and SNTAGT. With 0 bases removed from V and 7 bases from J, the gap between germline ends came to 13 bases. CDR3 amino acids: CASSDSPGAVNEQFF. The CDR3 DNA sequence: TGTGCCAGCAGTGACTCGCCGGGGGCGGTAAATGAGCAGTTCTTC.

The rearrangement links TRBV6-4 to TRBJ2-1; 9 nucleotides line up with TRBD2. This CDR3 contains 16 residues. V lost 0 bases and J lost 4; bases outside the gene matches: 4. Germline CDR1 MRHNA, CDR2 SNTAGT. This CDR3 is CASSDSPSGVYNEQFF. The CDR3 region has the DNA TGTGCCAGCAGTGACTCGCCTAGCGGGGTTTACAATGAGCAGTTCTTC.

The genes are TRBV30 and TRBJ2-5; TRBD2 agrees at 14 bases. There are 16 residues in the CDR3. Germline V gene lookup returns CDR1 GTSNPN and CDR2 SVGIG (reference sequence). J lost 11 bases, V lost 2 bases, and 13 bases had no gene match. CDR3 sequence: CAWSTVGTSGRHGQYF. The CDR3 region has the DNA TGTGCCTGGAGTACTGTCGGGACTAGCGGGAGACATGGGCAGTACTTC.

The chain links TRBV11-2 to TRBJ2-2; D gene ambiguous. Trimming removed 5 bases from V and 0 bases from J, with 10 bases in between. Looked up from germline, CDR1 is SGHAT and CDR2 is FQNNGV. CDR3 length: 15 amino acids. This CDR3 is CASSLALANTGELFF. The DNA for the CDR3 is TGTGCCAGCAGCCTCGCTCTCGCGAACACCGGGGAGCTGTTTTTT.

J is TRBJ2-5 and V is TRBV25-1, with 8 bases that match TRBD2. Germline V gives CDR1 MGHDK, CDR2 SYGVNS. This CDR3 has 13 residues. V lost 4 bases, J lost 7 bases, and 5 bases stayed unmatched. The CDR3, as DNA: TGTGCCAGCAGTGCCTCCGGGAGGGTGACCCAGTACTTC. Its protein is CASSASGRVTQYF.

The V call is TRBV4-2, the J call TRBJ2-1; D may be TRBD1 or TRBD2 (5 bases each). Germline V gene data show CDR1 as LGHNA and CDR2 as YNFKEQ. The CDR3 loop spans 17 amino acids. The V end was cut by 0 bases, the J end by 0 bases, with 12 bases between. The CDR3 loop reads CASSQDLAGSSYNEQFF. In DNA form, the CDR3 reads TGTGCCAGCAGCCAAGATCTGGCAGGGAGCTCCTACAATGAGCAGTTCTTC.

The table lists this clone with a few counts. V gene TRBV15 combines with J gene TRBJ1-4; D uncertain. Germline V gene data show CDR1 as LNHNV and CDR2 as YYDKDF (reference sequence). V dropped 8 bases and J dropped 0 bases, with 13 bases sitting between them. The CDR3 length is 15 residues. The CDR3: CATSVEGTTNEKLFF. As DNA, the CDR3 is TGTGCCACCTCCGTTGAAGGGACAACTAATGAAAAACTGTTTTTT.

This rearrangement joins TRBV5-1 to TRBJ2-7, with 9 bases fitting TRBD1. Germline CDR1 SGHRS, CDR2 YFSETQ. V lost 4 bases to trimming and J lost 0 bases; unmatched junction nucleotides: 5. The length of the CDR3 is 15 residues. In DNA form, the CDR3 reads TGCGCCAGCAGCCCGCGGACAGGGGTCTCCTACGAGCAGTACTTC. This codes for CASSPRTGVSYEQYF.

CDR3 DNA sequence: TGCGCCAGCAGCTTGGTCCCGGGGCCCGAGTCCTACGAGCAGTACTTC. This encodes CASSLVPGPESYEQYF. The chain carries TRBV5-1 and TRBJ2-7; D tentatively reads TRBD1 or TRBD2 (5 bases each). Looked up from germline, CDR1 is SGHRS and CDR2 is YFSETQ. The CDR3 length is 16 residues. V was cut by 0 bases and J by 1 base, with 14 bases left in between.

The chain combines TRBV9 with TRBJ2-2; 10 nucleotides match TRBD2. The trim removed 4 bases at V and 3 bases at J, leaving 15 bases unmatched. The CDR3 runs 19 residues. Per germline, CDR1 SGDLS and CDR2 YYNGEE. The chain's CDR3 is CASSSPSGSDWPDTGELFF. In DNA, the CDR3 is TGTGCCAGCAGCTCCCCTAGCGGGAGTGACTGGCCGGACACCGGGGAGCTGTTTTTT.

The V and J genes are TRBV30 and TRBJ2-7; D is possibly TRBD1 (7 bases). CDR3 length: 13 residues. Germline V CDR1 and CDR2: GTSNPN, SVGIG (reference sequence). Trimming cost V 1 base and J 4 bases, with 11 bases left between them. The CDR3 nucleotides read TGTGCCTGGAGTGGGGACAGCGGGTACGAGCAGTACTTC. Amino acid sequence: CAWSGDSGYEQYF.

This chain connects TRBV5-1 to TRBJ1-1; D uncertain. V dropped 1 base and J dropped 3 bases, with 10 bases sitting between them. This CDR3 comprises 14 residues. Germline CDR1 is SGHRS and CDR2 is YFSETQ. The CDR3 here is CASSLTHRDTEAFF. The CDR3 DNA sequence: TGCGCCAGCAGCTTGACACACCGGGACACTGAAGCTTTCTTT.

The rearrangement uses TRBV30 and TRBJ2-6; D uncertain. Trimming removed 7 bases at V and 3 bases at J, with 7 bases between. In germline, CDR1 is GTSNPN, CDR2 SVGIG (reference sequence). The CDR3 has 12 amino acids. As DNA, the CDR3 is TGTGCCTCGATTCGTGGGGCCAACGTCCTGACTTTC. Its protein is CASIRGANVLTF.

V usage is TRBV11-1 and J usage is TRBJ2-3, with TRBD2 matching over 9 bases. The CDR3 is 16 residues long. The germline CDR1 and CDR2 sequences are SGHAT and FQDESV (reference sequence). Trimming took 5 bases from V and 4 from J; bases not matched to a gene: 10. The CDR3 sequence: CASSRYSGSEADTQYF. Written as DNA, the CDR3 is TGTGCCAGCAGCCGATATAGCGGGAGTGAGGCAGATACGCAGTATTTT. The full variable domain, with the rest looked up from reference TRBV11-1 and TRBJ2-3, is EAEVAQSPRYKITEKSQAVAFWCDPISGHATLYWYRQILGQGPELLVQFQDESVVDDSQLPKDRFSAERLKGVDSTLKIQPAELGDSAMYLCASSRYSGSEADTQYFGPGTRLTVL.

This chain joins TRBV5-4 and TRBJ2-1, with TRBD2 matching 7 bases. The length of the CDR3 is 16 residues. Per germline, CDR1 SGHNT and CDR2 YYREEE (reference sequence). V was clipped by 0 bases and J by 2 bases; unmatched bases: 5. CDR3 amino acids: CASSLVGGSTYNEQFF. The CDR3 coding sequence is TGTGCCAGCAGCTTGGTGGGCGGGAGTACCTACAATGAGCAGTTCTTC. Combining the CDR3 with reference TRBV5-4 and TRBJ2-1 gives the whole variable domain ETGVTQSPTHLIKTRGQQVTLRCSSQSGHNTVSWYQQALGQGPQFIFQYYREEENGRGNFPPRFSGLQFPNYSSELNVNALELDDSALYLCASSLVGGSTYNEQFFGPGTRLTVL.

The V gene is TRBV9, the J gene TRBJ2-2; D possibly corresponds to TRBD2 (6 bases). Per the germline V gene, CDR1 is SGDLS and CDR2 is YYNGEE. There are 16 residues in the CDR3. Trimming took off 0 bases at V and 0 bases at J, with 9 bases between the two ends. The CDR3 DNA follows: TGTGCCAGCAGCGTAGGCGGCGGGACGAACACCGGGGAGCTGTTTTTT. Amino acid sequence: CASSVGGGTNTGELFF. Full variable domain (remainder filled in from reference TRBV9 and TRBJ2-2): DSGVTQTPKHLITATGQRVTLRCSPRSGDLSVYWYQQSLDQGLQFLIQYYNGEERAKGNILERFSAQQFPDLHSELNLSSLELGDSALYFCASSVGGGTNTGELFFGEGSRLTVL.

This chain joins TRBV5-1 and TRBJ2-7, with 9 positions matching TRBD1. The CDR3 totals 15 residues. J gave up 3 bases and V 1 base, and 5 bases lay outside the gene matches. Germline V gene lookup returns CDR1 SGHRS and CDR2 YFSETQ. CDR3 bases: TGCGCCAGCAGCTTGACACAGGGGGCTATCTACGAGCAGTACTTC. It codes for CASSLTQGAIYEQYF. The full variable domain, rest sourced from reference TRBV5-1 and TRBJ2-7, is KAGVTQTPRYLIKTRGQQVTLSCSPISGHRSVSWYQQTPGQGLQFLFEYFSETQRNKGNFPGRFSGRQFSNSRSEMNVSTLELGDSALYLCASSLTQGAIYEQYFGPGTRLTVT.

The rearrangement uses TRBV5-4 and TRBJ1-3; 7 bases agree with TRBD1. CDR1 is SGHNT and CDR2 is YYREEE in the germline V gene (reference sequence). Trimming removed 4 bases from V and 0 bases from J; junction bases left unmatched: 7. The CDR3 is made up of 16 amino acids. The CDR3 sequence is CASSTGTANSGNTIYF. The CDR3 nucleotides read TGTGCCAGCAGCACCGGGACAGCAAACTCTGGAAACACCATATATTTT.

This clone was observed once. The rearrangement joins TRBV25-1 to TRBJ1-1; D is undetermined. V shed 4 bases and J shed 1 base, with 10 bases lying between them. The CDR3 covers 14 residues. Germline V gene lookup returns CDR1 MGHDK and CDR2 SYGVNS. CDR3 amino acids: CASSATATNTEAFF. The CDR3 DNA is TGTGCCAGCAGTGCCACAGCGACGAACACTGAAGCTTTCTTT.

This rearrangement joins TRBV18 to TRBJ2-1; the D gene is possibly TRBD1 (6 bases). This CDR3 region has 15 residues. Between the trimmed V and J ends, which lost 1 base and 4 bases, there was a span of 11 bases. From germline, CDR1 is KGHSH and CDR2 LQKENI. CDR3 sequence: CASSPLGTGYNEQFF. As DNA, the CDR3 is TGTGCCAGCTCACCACTGGGAACAGGGTACAATGAGCAGTTCTTC.